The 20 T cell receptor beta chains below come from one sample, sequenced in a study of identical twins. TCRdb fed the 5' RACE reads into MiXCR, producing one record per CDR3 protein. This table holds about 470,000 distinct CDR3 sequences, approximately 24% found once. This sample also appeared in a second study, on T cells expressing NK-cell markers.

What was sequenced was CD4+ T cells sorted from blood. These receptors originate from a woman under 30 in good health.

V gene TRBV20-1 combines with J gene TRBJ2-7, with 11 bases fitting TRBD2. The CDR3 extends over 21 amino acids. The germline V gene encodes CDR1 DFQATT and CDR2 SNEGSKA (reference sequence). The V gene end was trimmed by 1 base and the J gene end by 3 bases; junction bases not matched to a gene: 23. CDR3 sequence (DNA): TGCAGTGCTAGAGTAGACGGAGGTCAACTAGCGGGAGATCGGGGCGTCTACGAGCAGTACTTC. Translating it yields CSARVDGGQLAGDRGVYEQYF.

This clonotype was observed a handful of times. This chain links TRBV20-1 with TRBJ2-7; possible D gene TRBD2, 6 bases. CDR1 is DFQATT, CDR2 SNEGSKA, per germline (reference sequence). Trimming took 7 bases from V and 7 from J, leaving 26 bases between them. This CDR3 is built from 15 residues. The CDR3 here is CSVRAPGLGIKEQYF. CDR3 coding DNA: TGCAGTGTTAGGGCGCCGGGACTGGGGATTAAAGAGCAGTACTTC.

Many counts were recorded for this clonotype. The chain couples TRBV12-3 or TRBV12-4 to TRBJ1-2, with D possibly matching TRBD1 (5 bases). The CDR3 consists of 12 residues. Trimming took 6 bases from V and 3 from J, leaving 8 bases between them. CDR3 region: CASRDIYYGYTF. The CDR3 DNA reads TGTGCCAGCAGGGACATTTACTATGGCTACACCTTC.

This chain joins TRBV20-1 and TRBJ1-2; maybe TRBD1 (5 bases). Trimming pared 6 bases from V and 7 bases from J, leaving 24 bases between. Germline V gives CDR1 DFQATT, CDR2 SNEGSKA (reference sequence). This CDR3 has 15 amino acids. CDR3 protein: CSAETRRISGGGYTF. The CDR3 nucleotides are TGCAGTGCCGAAACACGTCGGATTAGCGGGGGTGGCTACACCTTC.

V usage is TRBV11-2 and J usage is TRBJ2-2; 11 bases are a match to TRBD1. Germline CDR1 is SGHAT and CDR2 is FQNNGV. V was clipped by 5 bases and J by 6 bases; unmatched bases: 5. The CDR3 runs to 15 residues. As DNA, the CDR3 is TGTGCCAGCAGCGCCGGGACAGGGGGTCCCGGGGAGCTGTTTTTT. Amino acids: CASSAGTGGPGELFF.

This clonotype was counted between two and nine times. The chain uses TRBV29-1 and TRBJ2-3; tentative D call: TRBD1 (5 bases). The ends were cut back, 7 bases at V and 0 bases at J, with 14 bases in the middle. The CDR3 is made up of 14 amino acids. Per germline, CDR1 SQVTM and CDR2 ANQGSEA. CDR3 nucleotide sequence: TGCAGCGCCAGAGGACACACTAGCACAGATACGCAGTATTTT. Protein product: CSARGHTSTDTQYF.

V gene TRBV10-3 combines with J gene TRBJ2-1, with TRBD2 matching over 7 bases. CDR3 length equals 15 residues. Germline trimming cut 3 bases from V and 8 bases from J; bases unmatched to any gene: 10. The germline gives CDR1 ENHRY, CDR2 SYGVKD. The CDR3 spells CAISDSKAGIHEQFF. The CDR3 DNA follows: TGTGCCATCAGTGACTCTAAAGCGGGGATACATGAGCAGTTCTTC.

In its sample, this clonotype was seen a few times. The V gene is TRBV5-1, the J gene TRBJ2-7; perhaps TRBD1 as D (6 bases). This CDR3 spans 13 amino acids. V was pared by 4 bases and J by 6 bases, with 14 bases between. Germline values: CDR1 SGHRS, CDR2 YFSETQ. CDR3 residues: CASSRQDSAEQYF. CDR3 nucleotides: TGCGCCAGCAGCCGACAGGATAGCGCCGAGCAGTACTTC.

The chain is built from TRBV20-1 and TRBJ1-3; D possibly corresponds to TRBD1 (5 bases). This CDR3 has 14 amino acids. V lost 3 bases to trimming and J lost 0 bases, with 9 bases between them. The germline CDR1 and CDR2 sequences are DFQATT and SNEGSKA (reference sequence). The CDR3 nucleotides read TGCAGTGCTAGGGTGACAGCCTCTGGAAACACCATATATTTT. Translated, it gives CSARVTASGNTIYF.

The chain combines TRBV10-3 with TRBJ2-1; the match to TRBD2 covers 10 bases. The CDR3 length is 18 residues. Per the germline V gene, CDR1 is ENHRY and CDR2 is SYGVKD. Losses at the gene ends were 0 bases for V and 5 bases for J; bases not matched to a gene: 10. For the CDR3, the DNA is TGTGCCATCAGTGAGTCTTTGGGCGCGAGCGGGAGGGACAATGAGCAGTTCTTC. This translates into CAISESLGASGRDNEQFF.

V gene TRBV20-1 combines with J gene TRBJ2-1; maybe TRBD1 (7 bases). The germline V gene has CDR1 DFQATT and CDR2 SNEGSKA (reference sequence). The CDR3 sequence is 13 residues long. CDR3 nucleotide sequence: TGCAGCACGGGGGACAGTTCCTACAATGAGCAGTTCTTC. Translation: CSTGDSSYNEQFF.

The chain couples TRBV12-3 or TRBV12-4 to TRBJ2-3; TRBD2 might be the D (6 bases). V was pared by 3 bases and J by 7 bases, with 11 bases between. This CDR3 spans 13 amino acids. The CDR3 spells CASSFGTSNTQYF. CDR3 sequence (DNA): TGTGCCAGCAGTTTCGGGACTTCTAATACGCAGTATTTT.

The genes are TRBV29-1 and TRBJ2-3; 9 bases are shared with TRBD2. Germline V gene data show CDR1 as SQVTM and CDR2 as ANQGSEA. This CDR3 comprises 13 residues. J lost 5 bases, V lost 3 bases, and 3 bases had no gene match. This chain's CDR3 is CSVELSGRDTQYF. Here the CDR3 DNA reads TGCAGCGTTGAGCTTAGCGGGAGAGATACGCAGTATTTT.

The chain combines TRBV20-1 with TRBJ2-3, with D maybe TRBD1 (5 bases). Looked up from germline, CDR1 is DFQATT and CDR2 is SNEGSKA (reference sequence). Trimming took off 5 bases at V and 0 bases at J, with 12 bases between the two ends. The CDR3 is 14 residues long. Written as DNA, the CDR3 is TGCAGTGCTCGCCCAGGGTCCAGCACAGATACGCAGTATTTT. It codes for CSARPGSSTDTQYF.

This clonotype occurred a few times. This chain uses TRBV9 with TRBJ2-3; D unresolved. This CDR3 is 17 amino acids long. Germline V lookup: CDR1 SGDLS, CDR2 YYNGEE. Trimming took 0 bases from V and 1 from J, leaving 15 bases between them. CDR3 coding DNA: TGTGCCAGCAGCGTAGGAACTTCCCGGGTGGGCACAGATACGCAGTATTTT. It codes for CASSVGTSRVGTDTQYF. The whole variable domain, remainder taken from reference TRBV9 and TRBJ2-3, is DSGVTQTPKHLITATGQRVTLRCSPRSGDLSVYWYQQSLDQGLQFLIQYYNGEERAKGNILERFSAQQFPDLHSELNLSSLELGDSALYFCASSVGTSRVGTDTQYFGPGTRLTVL.

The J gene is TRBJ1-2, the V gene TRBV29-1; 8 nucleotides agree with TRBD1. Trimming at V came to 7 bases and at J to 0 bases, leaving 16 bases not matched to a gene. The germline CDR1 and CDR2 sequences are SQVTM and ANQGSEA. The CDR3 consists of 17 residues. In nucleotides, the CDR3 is TGCAGCGCTAACAGGGGGTATCAATCAAGTGCTAACTATGGCTACACCTTC. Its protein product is CSANRGYQSSANYGYTF.

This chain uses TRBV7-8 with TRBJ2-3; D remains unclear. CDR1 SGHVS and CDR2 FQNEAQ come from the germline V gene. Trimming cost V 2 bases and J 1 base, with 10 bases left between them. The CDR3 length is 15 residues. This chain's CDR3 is CASSLLALGTDTQYF. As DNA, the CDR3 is TGTGCCAGCAGCTTATTGGCCCTGGGCACAGATACGCAGTATTTT.

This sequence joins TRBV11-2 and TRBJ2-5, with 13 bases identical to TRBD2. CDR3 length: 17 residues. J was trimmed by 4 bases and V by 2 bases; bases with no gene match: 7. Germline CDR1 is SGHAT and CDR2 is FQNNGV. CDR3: CASSLPTSGGAGETQYF. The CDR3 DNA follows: TGTGCCAGCAGCTTACCCACTAGCGGGGGGGCGGGAGAGACCCAGTACTTC.

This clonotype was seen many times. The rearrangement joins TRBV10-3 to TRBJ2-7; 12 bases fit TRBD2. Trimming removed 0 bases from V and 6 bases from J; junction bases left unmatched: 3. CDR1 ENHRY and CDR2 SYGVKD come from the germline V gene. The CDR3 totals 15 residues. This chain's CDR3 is CAISESTSGRREQYF. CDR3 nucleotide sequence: TGTGCCATCAGTGAGTCGACTAGCGGGAGACGCGAGCAGTACTTC.

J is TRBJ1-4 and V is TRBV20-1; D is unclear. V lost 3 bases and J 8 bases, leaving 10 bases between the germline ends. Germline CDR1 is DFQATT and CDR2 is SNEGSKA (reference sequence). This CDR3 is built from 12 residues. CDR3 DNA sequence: TGCAGTGCTAGTGAGGGATGGGAAAAACTGTTTTTT. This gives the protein CSASEGWEKLFF.